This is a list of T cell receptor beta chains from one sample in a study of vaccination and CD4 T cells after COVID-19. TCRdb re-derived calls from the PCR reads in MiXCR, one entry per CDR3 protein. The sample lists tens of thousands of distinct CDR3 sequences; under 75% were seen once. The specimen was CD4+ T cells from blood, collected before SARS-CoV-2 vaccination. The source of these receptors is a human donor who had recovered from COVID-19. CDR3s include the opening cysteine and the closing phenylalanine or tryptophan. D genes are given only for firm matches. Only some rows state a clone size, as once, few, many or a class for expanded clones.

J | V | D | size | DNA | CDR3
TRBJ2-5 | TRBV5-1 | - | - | TGCGCCAGCACGACAGACCAAGAGACCCAGTACTTC | CASTTDQETQYF
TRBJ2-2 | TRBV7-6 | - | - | TGTGCCAGCAGCTTAACAGCTGGACCCCCCACCGGGGAGCTGTTTTTT | CASSLTAGPPTGELFF
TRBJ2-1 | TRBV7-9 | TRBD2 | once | TGTGCCAGCAGCCGGACTAGCGGGAGGGTTAATGAGCAGTTCTTC | CASSRTSGRVNEQFF
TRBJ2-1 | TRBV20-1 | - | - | TGCAGTGTTCGAGCGGAATATTACAATGAGCAGTTCTTC | CSVRAEYYNEQFF
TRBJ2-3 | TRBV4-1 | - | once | TGCGCCAGCAGCCCGGGACCCCTTTCAGGCACAGATACGCAGTATTTT | CASSPGPLSGTDTQYF
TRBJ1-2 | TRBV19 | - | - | TGTGCCAGTAGCGATCGCCGGGACACGGCCTATGGCTACACCTTC | CASSDRRDTAYGYTF
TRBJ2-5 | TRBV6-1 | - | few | TGTGCCAGCAGTCCAAAGATGGAGACCCAGTACTTC | CASSPKMETQYF
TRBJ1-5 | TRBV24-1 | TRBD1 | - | TGTGCCACCAGTGAACCCGCTGGGACAGGGACTAGCAATCAGCCCCAGCATTTT | CATSEPAGTGTSNQPQHF
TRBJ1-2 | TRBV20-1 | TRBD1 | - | TGCAGTGCTCCCCGGCAGGGGGTCTATATCTATGGCTACACCTTC | CSAPRQGVYIYGYTF
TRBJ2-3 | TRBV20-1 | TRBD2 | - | TGCAGTGCTAAAAGACTAGCTAGCACAGATACGCAGTATTTT | CSAKRLASTDTQYF
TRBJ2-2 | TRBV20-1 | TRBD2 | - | TGCAGTGCCAGACTAGCGGGACTCACCGGGGAGCTGTTTTTT | CSARLAGLTGELFF